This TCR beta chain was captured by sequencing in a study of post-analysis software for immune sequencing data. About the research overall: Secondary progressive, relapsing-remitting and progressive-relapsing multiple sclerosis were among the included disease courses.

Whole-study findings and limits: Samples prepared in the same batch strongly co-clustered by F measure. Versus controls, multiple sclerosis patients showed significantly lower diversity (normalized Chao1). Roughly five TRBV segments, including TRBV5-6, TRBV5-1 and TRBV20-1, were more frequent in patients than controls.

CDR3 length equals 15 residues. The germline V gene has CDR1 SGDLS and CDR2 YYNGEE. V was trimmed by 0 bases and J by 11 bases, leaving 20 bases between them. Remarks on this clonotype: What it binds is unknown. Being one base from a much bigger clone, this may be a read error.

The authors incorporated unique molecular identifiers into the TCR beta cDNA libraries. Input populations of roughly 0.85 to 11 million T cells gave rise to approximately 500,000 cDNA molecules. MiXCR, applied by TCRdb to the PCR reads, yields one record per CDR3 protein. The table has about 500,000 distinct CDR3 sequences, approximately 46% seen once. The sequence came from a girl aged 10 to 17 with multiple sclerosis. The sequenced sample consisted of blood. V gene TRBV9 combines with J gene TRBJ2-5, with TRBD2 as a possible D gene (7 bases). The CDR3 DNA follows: TGTGCCAGCAGCGTAGATGCGGGGGCCTCCTACGGGCAGTACTTC. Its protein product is CASSVDAGASYGQYF.